Presented here are 30 T cell receptor beta chains from one specimen sequenced in a study of shared clonotypes between healthy human individuals. Data came from immunoSEQ multiplex PCR; TCRdb stores just in-frame clones and leaves some out. The table lists 2.5 million or so clones, more than 90% of them singletons. The sample taken for sequencing was naive CD4+ T cells sorted from blood. Described subset: CD45RA+ positively selected. Receptor source: a man younger than 35 in good health.

The rearrangement uses TRBV28 and TRBJ2-2; TRBD1 matches at 10 bases. This CDR3 is 14 amino acids long. Trimming cost V 6 bases and J 5 bases; bases outside gene matches: 3. CDR1 and CDR2 from the germline V gene are MDHEN and SYDVKM. The DNA for the CDR3 is TGTGCCAGCAGCGCGGGACAGGGGACCGGGGAGCTGTTTTTT. It encodes CASSAGQGTGELFF.

The V and J genes are TRBV28 and TRBJ2-5; TRBD1 is a possible D gene (6 bases). The CDR3 consists of 16 residues. The V end lost 3 bases, the J end lost 9 bases, and 23 bases lay between the germline ends. Germline CDR1 MDHEN, CDR2 SYDVKM. CDR3 DNA sequence: TGTGCCAGCAGTTTCGGACAGACTCAATCCACCATACCCCAGTACTTC. This codes for CASSFGQTQSTIPQYF. Supplemented by reference TRBV28 and TRBJ2-5, the full variable domain reads DVKVTQSSRYLVKRTGEKVFLECVQDMDHENMFWYRQDPGLGLRLIYFSYDVKMKEKGDIPEGYSVSREKKERFSLILESASTNQTSMYLCASSFGQTQSTIPQYFGPGTRLLVL.

CDR3 coding DNA: TGTGCCAGCAGCTTAACGTCGAGTTCACCCCTCCACTTT. As protein: CASSLTSSSPLHF. This chain connects TRBV11-2 to TRBJ1-6; D not resolved. V was trimmed by 2 bases and J by 9 bases, leaving 8 bases between them. This CDR3 is 13 amino acids long. Germline V gene sequence: CDR1 SGHAT, CDR2 FQNNGV.

J is TRBJ1-4 and V is TRBV30; weak D call: TRBD1 (5 bases). Germline V gene sequence: CDR1 GTSNPN, CDR2 SVGIG (reference sequence). Trimming took 2 bases from V and 0 from J, leaving 19 bases between them. The CDR3 covers 18 residues. CDR3 protein: CAWSKGRTPRATNEKLFF. CDR3 DNA: TGTGCCTGGAGTAAAGGACGGACACCTCGGGCAACTAATGAAAAACTGTTTTTT. The full variable domain, rest sourced from reference TRBV30 and TRBJ1-4, is SQTIHQWPATLVQPVGSPLSLECTVEGTSNPNLYWYRQAAGRGLQLLFYSVGIGQISSEVPQNLSASRPQDRQFILSSKKLLLSDSGFYLCAWSKGRTPRATNEKLFFGSGTQLSVL.

This chain's CDR3 is CASSLRKSALPDTQYF. In DNA, the CDR3 is TGCGCCAGCAGCTTGAGAAAGTCCGCGTTGCCAGATACGCAGTATTTT. The chain employs TRBV5-1 and TRBJ2-3; D is undetermined. Trimming shortened V by 1 base and J by 4 bases, and 16 bases separated the two germline ends. Looked up from germline, CDR1 is SGHRS and CDR2 is YFSETQ. The CDR3 spans 16 residues.

The chain combines TRBV6-1 with TRBJ2-3; tentatively, D is TRBD1 (6 bases). The ends were cut back, 3 bases at V and 1 base at J, with 14 bases in the middle. Germline V gene data show CDR1 as MNHNS and CDR2 as SASEGT. The CDR3 spans 16 residues. The DNA for the CDR3 is TGTGCCAGCAGTGATGGCAGGGGTTCGGGCACAGATACGCAGTATTTT. Amino acids: CASSDGRGSGTDTQYF.

The V and J genes are TRBV19 and TRBJ2-3; the D gene is possibly TRBD1 (6 bases). Germline V gene data show CDR1 as LNHDA and CDR2 as SQIVND (reference sequence). The CDR3 consists of 15 residues. V dropped 3 bases and J dropped 1 base, with 11 bases sitting between them. The CDR3 DNA is TGTGCCAGTAGTATGCGAGGGGGAGGCACAGATACGCAGTATTTT. This codes for CASSMRGGGTDTQYF.

The J gene is TRBJ1-2, the V gene TRBV6-6, with TRBD1 matching over 7 bases. Germline trimming cut 10 bases from V and 2 bases from J; bases unmatched to any gene: 4. CDR3 size: 12 residues. CDR1 and CDR2 (germline): MNHNY, SVGAGI (reference sequence). CDR3 DNA sequence: TGTGCCATCACGACAGGGAACTATGGCTACACCTTC. Its protein product is CAITTGNYGYTF.

In its sample, this clone was seen once. The genes are TRBV5-6 and TRBJ2-1; 7 nucleotides match TRBD2. The CDR3 is 17 amino acids. CDR1 is SGHDT, CDR2 YYEEEE, per germline. V trimming: 4 bases; J trimming: 0 bases; junction bases outside the gene matches: 10. The CDR3 sequence: CASSAALAVSSYNEQFF. For the CDR3, the DNA is TGTGCCAGCAGCGCGGCGCTAGCGGTTAGCTCCTACAATGAGCAGTTCTTC.

The chain has TRBV5-1 and TRBJ1-1, with D possibly being TRBD1 (5 bases). The V gene's germline CDR1 is SGHRS and CDR2 YFSETQ. The CDR3 consists of 16 residues. V lost 0 bases and J 0 bases, leaving 12 bases between the germline ends. The CDR3 region has the DNA TGCGCCAGCAGCTTGGCCCAGGGAGCTATGAACACTGAAGCTTTCTTT. Translating gives CASSLAQGAMNTEAFF.

As concerns this clone: The same CDR3 can be traced to other DNA sequences in this sample. This chain links TRBV7-2 with TRBJ1-2, with D uncertain. The CDR3 extends over 12 amino acids. V was trimmed by 4 bases and J by 0 bases, leaving 3 bases between them. Germline V gene lookup returns CDR1 SGHTA and CDR2 FQGNSA. DNA of the CDR3: TGTGCCAGCAGCTCCTCTAACTATGGCTACACCTTC. This codes for CASSSSNYGYTF.

Turning to this clone: The same CDR3 is also encoded by other DNA sequences in this sample. The V and J genes are TRBV18 and TRBJ2-2, with D maybe TRBD2 (6 bases). Trimming left V 3 bases short and J 1 base short, with 6 bases between. The CDR3 has 14 amino acids. In germline, CDR1 is KGHSH, CDR2 LQKENI. The CDR3 DNA reads as TGTGCCAGCTCACCTAGCGGGAACACCGGGGAGCTGTTTTTT. It encodes CASSPSGNTGELFF.

The count of this clone is one. V gene TRBV29-1 combines with J gene TRBJ2-1; D is ambiguous. V gave up 6 bases and J gave up 0 bases, with 9 bases separating them. The CDR3 is made up of 13 amino acids. The germline V gene has CDR1 SQVTM and CDR2 ANQGSEA. The CDR3 sequence is CSVVRNSYNEQFF. The CDR3 coding sequence is TGCAGCGTGGTCAGGAACTCCTACAATGAGCAGTTCTTC.

This chain uses TRBV29-1 with TRBJ1-1, with D possibly TRBD1 on 5 matching bases. Germline CDR1 reads SQVTM; CDR2 reads ANQGSEA. There are 11 residues in the CDR3. Deletions cut 3 bases from V and 10 bases from J, with 12 bases between. The CDR3 DNA sequence: TGCAGCGTTGATCAGGGTAGGGCAGCTTTCTTT. Residues: CSVDQGRAAFF.

V usage is TRBV2 and J usage is TRBJ2-2; maybe TRBD1 (6 bases). Deletions cut 11 bases from V and 6 bases from J, with 10 bases between. Germline V gives CDR1 SNHLY, CDR2 FYNNEI. The CDR3 is made up of 11 amino acids. The CDR3 nucleotides are TGTGCCGGTAGACAGGCCGGGGAGCTGTTTTTT. Amino acid sequence: CAGRQAGELFF. The full variable domain, in which reference TRBV2 and TRBJ2-2 provide the parts outside the CDR3, is EPEVTQTPSHQVTQMGQEVILRCVPISNHLYFYWYRQILGQKVEFLVSFYNNEISEKSEIFDDQFSVERPDGSNFTLKIRSTKLEDSAMYFCAGRQAGELFFGEGSRLTVL.

Comments on this clone: The sample holds other DNA sequences that translate to the same CDR3. This chain connects TRBV9 to TRBJ1-6, with 7 bases identical to TRBD1. With 4 bases clipped from V and 7 bases from J, the junction kept 5 bases outside the gene matches. Germline assignment: CDR1 SGDLS and CDR2 YYNGEE. The CDR3 is made up of 14 amino acids. CDR3 nucleotide sequence: TGTGCCAGCAGCCCCCGGACAGGCAATTCACCCCTCCACTTT. Amino acid sequence: CASSPRTGNSPLHF.

The rearrangement joins TRBV12-5 to TRBJ2-1; 11 nucleotides agree with TRBD2. CDR1 is LGHNT and CDR2 is FRNRAP in the germline V gene. The length of the CDR3 is 15 residues. V dropped 1 base and J dropped 6; count of bases not matched to a gene: 2. The CDR3 nucleotides are TGTGCTAGTGGTTTGGATCTAGCGGGAGGCAATGAGCAGTTCTTC. Its translation: CASGLDLAGGNEQFF.

The chain has TRBV9 and TRBJ2-5, with 7 bases identical to TRBD1. Looked up from germline, CDR1 is SGDLS and CDR2 is YYNGEE. The CDR3 runs to 15 residues. J was trimmed by 4 bases and V by 3 bases; bases with no gene match: 9. CDR3 DNA: TGTGCCAGCAGCGCCATAACAGGGGCAGGAGAGACCCAGTACTTC. Translating gives CASSAITGAGETQYF.

The V and J genes are TRBV28 and TRBJ2-7; D possibly corresponds to TRBD2 (6 bases). Per the germline V gene, CDR1 is MDHEN and CDR2 is SYDVKM. This CDR3 region has 14 residues. The V end lost 7 bases, the J end lost 2 bases, and 15 bases lay between the germline ends. The CDR3 is CASTQVTGAYEQYF. CDR3 bases: TGTGCCAGCACCCAAGTGACGGGGGCCTACGAGCAGTACTTC.

In the case of this clone: Within the sample, other DNA sequences also encode this same CDR3. The chain recombines TRBV27 with TRBJ1-1; D may be TRBD1 (5 bases). The CDR3 length is 13 residues. With 0 bases removed from V and 7 bases from J, the gap between germline ends came to 9 bases. Germline V gene lookup returns CDR1 MNHEY and CDR2 SMNVEV (reference sequence). CDR3: CASSLSNRGEAFF. CDR3 bases: TGTGCCAGCAGTTTATCGAATAGGGGTGAAGCTTTCTTT.

The CDR3 coding sequence is TGTGCCAGCAGCGTAGGAGAGTACAATGAGCAGTTCTTC. Amino acid sequence: CASSVGEYNEQFF. The gene calls are TRBV9 and TRBJ2-1; no clear D. The V end lost 0 bases, the J end lost 4 bases, and 5 bases lay between the germline ends. CDR3 length: 13 residues. CDR1 is SGDLS and CDR2 is YYNGEE in the germline V gene.

The V and J genes are TRBV11-3 and TRBJ2-3; D gene uncertain. The V and J ends lost 1 base and 1 base respectively, with 9 bases between them. The CDR3 consists of 15 residues. Germline lookup yields CDR1 SGHNT and CDR2 YENEEA. This CDR3 reads CASSLGAVRTDTQYF. The CDR3 bases are TGTGCCAGCAGCTTAGGGGCTGTGCGCACAGATACGCAGTATTTT.

V is TRBV5-4 and J is TRBJ2-7; 9 bases align to TRBD1. CDR1 SGHNT and CDR2 YYREEE come from the germline V gene (reference sequence). V lost 6 bases and J lost 3; bases outside the gene matches: 7. This CDR3 is built from 14 residues. The CDR3 sequence is CASKTGGVGYEQYF. For the CDR3, the DNA is TGTGCCAGCAAGACAGGGGGTGTGGGCTACGAGCAGTACTTC.

The chain carries TRBV5-1 and TRBJ2-1; 14 bases are a match to TRBD2. The CDR3 totals 15 residues. J gave up 9 bases and V 4 bases, and 6 bases lay outside the gene matches. In germline, CDR1 is SGHRS, CDR2 YFSETQ. CDR3 in DNA: TGCGCCAGCAGCCCCCCGGGACTAGCGGGAGTTGAGCAGTTCTTC. Amino acids: CASSPPGLAGVEQFF.

This chain uses TRBV15 with TRBJ2-3; D ambiguous. Germline V gives CDR1 LNHNV, CDR2 YYDKDF (reference sequence). CDR3 length equals 13 residues. V was cut by 9 bases and J by 0 bases, with 10 bases left in between. The chain's CDR3 is CATRVSSTDTQYF. In nucleotides, the CDR3 is TGTGCCACTCGGGTCTCTAGCACAGATACGCAGTATTTT.

The rearrangement uses TRBV5-1 and TRBJ2-5, with D possibly being TRBD1 (6 bases). The germline V and J ends were trimmed by 1 base and 4 bases, with 8 bases remaining between them. Per germline, CDR1 SGHRS and CDR2 YFSETQ. This CDR3 region has 13 residues. The CDR3 sequence is CASSLRQVETQYF. CDR3 DNA sequence: TGCGCCAGCAGCTTGAGACAGGTAGAGACCCAGTACTTC.

The V call is TRBV19, the J call TRBJ1-4; weak D call: TRBD1 (6 bases). This CDR3 contains 13 residues. The germline V and J ends were trimmed by 7 bases and 5 bases, with 11 bases remaining between them. Per germline, CDR1 LNHDA and CDR2 SQIVND (reference sequence). The CDR3 region is CASKTGPNEKLFF. The CDR3 DNA sequence: TGTGCCAGTAAGACAGGACCAAATGAAAAACTGTTTTTT.

This clone was observed a single time. The sample has other DNA sequences that encode this CDR3 too. The V gene is TRBV6-5, the J gene TRBJ2-5, with 12 bases lining up with TRBD2. CDR1 is MNHEY and CDR2 is SVGAGI in the germline V gene. V was pared by 6 bases and J by 5 bases, with 7 bases of the junction left unmatched. This CDR3 has 15 residues. The CDR3 sequence: CASSPGLAGGETQYF. CDR3 bases: TGTGCCAGCAGCCCCGGGCTAGCGGGAGGGGAGACCCAGTACTTC.

This clone has a single count. The rearrangement links TRBV6-6 to TRBJ1-5; perhaps TRBD1 as D (5 bases). In germline, CDR1 is MNHNY, CDR2 SVGAGI (reference sequence). V lost 4 bases to trimming and J lost 4 bases, with 11 bases between them. The CDR3 contains 14 residues. CDR3 sequence (DNA): TGTGCCAGCAGTTCCGACAGCGGGAATCAGCCCCAGCATTTT. As protein: CASSSDSGNQPQHF.

The V and J genes are TRBV13 and TRBJ2-7; unclear D gene. CDR1 is PRHDT, CDR2 FYEKMQ, per germline (reference sequence). The CDR3 sequence is 13 residues long. Trimming took off 5 bases at V and 2 bases at J, with 10 bases between the two ends. CDR3 sequence: CASSNLRAYEQYF. The DNA of the CDR3 is TGTGCCAGCAGCAACCTTCGAGCCTACGAGCAGTACTTC.